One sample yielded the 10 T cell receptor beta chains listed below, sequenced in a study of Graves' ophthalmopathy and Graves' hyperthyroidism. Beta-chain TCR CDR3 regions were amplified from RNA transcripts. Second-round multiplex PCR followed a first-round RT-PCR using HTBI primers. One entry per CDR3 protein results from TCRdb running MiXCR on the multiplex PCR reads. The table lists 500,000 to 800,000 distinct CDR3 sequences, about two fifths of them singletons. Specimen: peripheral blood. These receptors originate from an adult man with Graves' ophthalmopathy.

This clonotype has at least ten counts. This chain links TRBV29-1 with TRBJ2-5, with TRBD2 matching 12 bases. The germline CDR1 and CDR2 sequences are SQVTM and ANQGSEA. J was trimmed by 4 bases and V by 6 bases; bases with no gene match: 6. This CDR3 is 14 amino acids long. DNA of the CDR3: TGCAGCGTGGGTGAGACTAGCGGGAGAGAGACCCAGTACTTC. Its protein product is CSVGETSGRETQYF.

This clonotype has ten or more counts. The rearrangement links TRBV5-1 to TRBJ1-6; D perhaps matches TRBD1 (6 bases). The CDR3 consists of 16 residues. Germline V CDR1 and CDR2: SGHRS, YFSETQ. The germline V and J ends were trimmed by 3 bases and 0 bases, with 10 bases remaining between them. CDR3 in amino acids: CASSWTVSSYNSPLHF. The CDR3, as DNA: TGCGCCAGCAGCTGGACAGTCAGCTCCTATAATTCACCCCTCCACTTT.

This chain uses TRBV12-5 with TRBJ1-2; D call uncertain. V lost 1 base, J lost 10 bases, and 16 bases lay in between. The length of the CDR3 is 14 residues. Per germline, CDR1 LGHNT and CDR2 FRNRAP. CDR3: CASGLGRWSCDYTF. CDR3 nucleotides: TGTGCTAGTGGTTTGGGCCGGTGGAGCTGTGACTACACCTTC.

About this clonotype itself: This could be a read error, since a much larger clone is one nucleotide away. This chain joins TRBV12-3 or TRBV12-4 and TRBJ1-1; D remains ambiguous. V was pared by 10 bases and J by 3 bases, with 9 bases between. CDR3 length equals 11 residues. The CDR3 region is CANRTDTEAFF. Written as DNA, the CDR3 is TGTGCCAACAGAACAGACACTGAAGCTTTCTTT.

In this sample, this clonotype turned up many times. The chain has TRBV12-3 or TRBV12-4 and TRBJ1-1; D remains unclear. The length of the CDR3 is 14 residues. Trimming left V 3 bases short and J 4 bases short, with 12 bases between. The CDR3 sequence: CASSLREMSTEAFF. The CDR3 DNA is TGTGCCAGCAGTTTGCGGGAGATGAGCACTGAAGCTTTCTTT.

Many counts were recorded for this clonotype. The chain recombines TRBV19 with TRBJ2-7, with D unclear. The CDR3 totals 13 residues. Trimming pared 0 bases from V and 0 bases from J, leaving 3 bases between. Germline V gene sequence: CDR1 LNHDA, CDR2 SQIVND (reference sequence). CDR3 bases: TGTGCCAGTAGTATAGACACCTCCTACGAGCAGTACTTC. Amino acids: CASSIDTSYEQYF.

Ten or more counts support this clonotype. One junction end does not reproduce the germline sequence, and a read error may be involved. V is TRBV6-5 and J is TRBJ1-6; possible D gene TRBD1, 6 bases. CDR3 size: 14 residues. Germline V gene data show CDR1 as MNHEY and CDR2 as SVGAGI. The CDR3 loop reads CASSRRTVNSPLHF. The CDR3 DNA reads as TGCGCCAGCAGTCGCCGGACAGTGAATTCACCCCTCCACTTT.

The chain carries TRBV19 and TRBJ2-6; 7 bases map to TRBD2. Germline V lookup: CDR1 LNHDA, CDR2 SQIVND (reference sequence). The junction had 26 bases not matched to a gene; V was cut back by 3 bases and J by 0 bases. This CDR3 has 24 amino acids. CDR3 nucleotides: TGTGCCAGTAGTATCATAACAGCCTCAGGCTCTGGGCTAGCGGAGATCTCTGGGGCCAACGTCCTGACTTTC. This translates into CASSIITASGSGLAEISGANVLTF.

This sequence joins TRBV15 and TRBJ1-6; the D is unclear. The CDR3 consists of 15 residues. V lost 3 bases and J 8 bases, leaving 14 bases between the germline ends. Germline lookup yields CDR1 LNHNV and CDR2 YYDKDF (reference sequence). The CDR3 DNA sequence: TGTGCCACCAGCAGTTTAGGGAGATTGTATTCACCCCTCCACTTT. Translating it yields CATSSLGRLYSPLHF.

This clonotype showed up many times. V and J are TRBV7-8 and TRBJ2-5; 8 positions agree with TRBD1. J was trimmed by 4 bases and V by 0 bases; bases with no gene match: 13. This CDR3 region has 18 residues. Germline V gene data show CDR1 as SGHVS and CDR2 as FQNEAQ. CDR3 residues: CASSLANRGQGGGETQYF. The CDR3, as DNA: TGTGCCAGCAGCTTAGCAAACCGCGGACAGGGAGGCGGAGAGACCCAGTACTTC.